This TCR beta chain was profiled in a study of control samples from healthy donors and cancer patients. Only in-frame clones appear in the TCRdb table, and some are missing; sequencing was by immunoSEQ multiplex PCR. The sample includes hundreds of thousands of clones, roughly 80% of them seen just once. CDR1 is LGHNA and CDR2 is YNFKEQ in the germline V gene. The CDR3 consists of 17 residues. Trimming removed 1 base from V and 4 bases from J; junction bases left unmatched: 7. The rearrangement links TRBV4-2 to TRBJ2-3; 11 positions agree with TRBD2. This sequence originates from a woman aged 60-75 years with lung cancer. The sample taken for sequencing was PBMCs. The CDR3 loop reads CASSQGRSGRAADTQYF. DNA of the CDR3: TGTGCCAGCAGCCAAGGCCGTAGCGGGAGGGCCGCAGATACGCAGTATTTT.